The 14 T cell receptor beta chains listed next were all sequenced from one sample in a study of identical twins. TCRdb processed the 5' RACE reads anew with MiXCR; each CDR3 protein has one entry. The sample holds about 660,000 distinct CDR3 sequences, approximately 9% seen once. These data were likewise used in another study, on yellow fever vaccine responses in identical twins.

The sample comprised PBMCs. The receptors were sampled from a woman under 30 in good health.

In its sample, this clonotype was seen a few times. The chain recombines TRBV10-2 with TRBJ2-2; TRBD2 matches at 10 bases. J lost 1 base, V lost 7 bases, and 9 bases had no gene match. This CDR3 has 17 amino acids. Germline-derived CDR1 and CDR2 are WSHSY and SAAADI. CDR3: CASNRDSGRLNTGELFF. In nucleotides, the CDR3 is TGCGCCAGCAATCGGGATAGCGGGAGGTTGAACACCGGGGAGCTGTTTTTT.

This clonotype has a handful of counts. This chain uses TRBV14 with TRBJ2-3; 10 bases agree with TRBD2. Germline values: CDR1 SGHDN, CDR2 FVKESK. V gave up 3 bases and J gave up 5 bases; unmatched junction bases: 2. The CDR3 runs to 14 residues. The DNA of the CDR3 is TGTGCCAGCAGCCACCTAGCGGGAGAAGATACGCAGTATTTT. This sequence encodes CASSHLAGEDTQYF.

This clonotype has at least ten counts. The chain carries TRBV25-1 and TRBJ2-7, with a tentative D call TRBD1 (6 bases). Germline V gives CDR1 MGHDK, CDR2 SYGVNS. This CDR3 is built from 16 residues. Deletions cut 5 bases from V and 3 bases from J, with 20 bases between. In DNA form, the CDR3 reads TGTGCCAGCAGTCAGGGTAGGGGGTTATGGGTCTACGAGCAGTACTTC. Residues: CASSQGRGLWVYEQYF.

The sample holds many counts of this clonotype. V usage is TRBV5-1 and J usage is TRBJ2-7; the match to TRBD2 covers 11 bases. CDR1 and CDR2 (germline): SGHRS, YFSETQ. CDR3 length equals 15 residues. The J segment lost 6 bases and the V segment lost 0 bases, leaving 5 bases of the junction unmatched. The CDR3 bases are TGCGCCAGCAGCTTGGGACTAGCGGGAATACCCGAGCAGTACTTC. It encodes CASSLGLAGIPEQYF.

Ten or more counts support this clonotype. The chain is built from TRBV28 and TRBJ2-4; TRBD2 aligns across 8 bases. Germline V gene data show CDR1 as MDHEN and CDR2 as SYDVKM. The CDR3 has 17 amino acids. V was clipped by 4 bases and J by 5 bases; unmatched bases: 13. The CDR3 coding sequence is TGTGCCAGCAGTTCGTCTTACGGGAGGGCCGACGAAAACATTCAGTACTTC. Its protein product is CASSSSYGRADENIQYF.

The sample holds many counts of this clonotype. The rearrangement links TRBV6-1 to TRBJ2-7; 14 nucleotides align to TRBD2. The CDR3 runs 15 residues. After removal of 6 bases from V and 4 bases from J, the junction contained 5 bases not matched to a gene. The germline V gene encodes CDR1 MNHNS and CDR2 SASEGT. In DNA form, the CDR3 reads TGTGCCAGCAGAAGGGGACTAGCGGGAGATTACGAGCAGTACTTC. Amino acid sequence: CASRRGLAGDYEQYF.

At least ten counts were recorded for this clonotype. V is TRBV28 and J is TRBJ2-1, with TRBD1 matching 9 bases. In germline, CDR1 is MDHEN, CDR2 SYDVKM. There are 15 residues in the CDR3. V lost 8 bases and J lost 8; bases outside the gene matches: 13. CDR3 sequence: CASAVRGQGSDEQFF. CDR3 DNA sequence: TGTGCCAGCGCCGTACGGGGACAGGGTTCCGATGAGCAGTTCTTC.

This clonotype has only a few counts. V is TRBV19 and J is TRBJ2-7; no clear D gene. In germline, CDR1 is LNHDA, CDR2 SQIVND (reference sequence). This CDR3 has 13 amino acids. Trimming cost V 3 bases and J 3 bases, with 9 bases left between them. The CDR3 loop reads CASSIKYSYEQYF. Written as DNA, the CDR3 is TGTGCCAGTAGTATTAAATATAGCTACGAGCAGTACTTC.

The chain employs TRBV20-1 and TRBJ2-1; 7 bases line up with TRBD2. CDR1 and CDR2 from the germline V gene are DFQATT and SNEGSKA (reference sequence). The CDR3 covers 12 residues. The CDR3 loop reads CNALGTNNEQFF. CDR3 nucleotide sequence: TGCAATGCACTGGGGACTAACAATGAGCAGTTCTTC.

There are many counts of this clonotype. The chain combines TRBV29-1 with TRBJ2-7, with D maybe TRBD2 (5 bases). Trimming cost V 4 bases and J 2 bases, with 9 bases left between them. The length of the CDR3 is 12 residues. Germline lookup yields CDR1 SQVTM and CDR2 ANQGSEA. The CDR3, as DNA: TGCAGCGTTGTTTCCGGGGCCTACGAGCAGTACTTC. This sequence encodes CSVVSGAYEQYF.

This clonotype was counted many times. The CDR3 is CASSFRGGYEQYF. The CDR3 nucleotides are TGCGCCAGCAGCTTTAGGGGGGGCTACGAGCAGTACTTC. V gene TRBV5-1 combines with J gene TRBJ2-7, with a tentative D call TRBD2 (7 bases). Trimming removed 2 bases from V and 3 bases from J, with 9 bases in between. The length of the CDR3 is 13 residues. Germline lookup yields CDR1 SGHRS and CDR2 YFSETQ.

CDR3 in amino acids: CASSPVRGVRATDTQYF. CDR3 coding DNA: TGTGCCAGCTCACCGGTCAGGGGGGTACGGGCCACAGATACGCAGTATTTT. This chain connects TRBV18 to TRBJ2-3; D perhaps matches TRBD1 (7 bases). Per the germline V gene, CDR1 is KGHSH and CDR2 is LQKENI. V shed 3 bases and J shed 2 bases, with 18 bases lying between them. The CDR3 is 17 residues long.

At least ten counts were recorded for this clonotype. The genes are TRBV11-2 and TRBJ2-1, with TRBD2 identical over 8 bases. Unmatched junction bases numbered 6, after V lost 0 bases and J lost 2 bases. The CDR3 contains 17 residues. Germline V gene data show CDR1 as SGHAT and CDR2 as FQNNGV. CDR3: CASSLDGVAGPYNEQFF. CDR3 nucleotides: TGTGCCAGCAGCTTAGATGGGGTAGCGGGGCCCTACAATGAGCAGTTCTTC.

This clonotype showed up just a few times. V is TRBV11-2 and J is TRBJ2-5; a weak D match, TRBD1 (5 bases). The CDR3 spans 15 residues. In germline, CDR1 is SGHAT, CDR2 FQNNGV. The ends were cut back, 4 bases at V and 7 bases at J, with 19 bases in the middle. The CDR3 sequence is CASSSSLYRTGTQYF. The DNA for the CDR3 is TGTGCCAGCAGCTCTTCCCTCTACAGGACCGGGACCCAGTACTTC.